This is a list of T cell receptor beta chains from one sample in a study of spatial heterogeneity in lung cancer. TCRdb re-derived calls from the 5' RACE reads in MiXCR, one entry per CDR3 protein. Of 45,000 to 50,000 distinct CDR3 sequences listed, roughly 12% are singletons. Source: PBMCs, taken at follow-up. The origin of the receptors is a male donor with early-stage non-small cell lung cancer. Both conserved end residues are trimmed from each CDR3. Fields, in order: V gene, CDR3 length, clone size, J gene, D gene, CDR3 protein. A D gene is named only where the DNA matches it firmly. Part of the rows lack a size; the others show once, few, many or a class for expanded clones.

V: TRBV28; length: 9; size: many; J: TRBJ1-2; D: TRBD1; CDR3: ASHRGYGYT
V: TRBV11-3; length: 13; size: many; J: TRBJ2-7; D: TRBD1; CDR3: ASSTRTGPSYEQY
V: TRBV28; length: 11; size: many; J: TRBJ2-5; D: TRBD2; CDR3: ASSRAGAETQY
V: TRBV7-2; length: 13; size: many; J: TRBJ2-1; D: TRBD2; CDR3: ASSYSGGGTDEQF
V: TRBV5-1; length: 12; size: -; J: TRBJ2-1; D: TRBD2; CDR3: ASATVAGRNEQF
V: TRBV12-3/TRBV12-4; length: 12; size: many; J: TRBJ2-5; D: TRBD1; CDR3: ASSSDRPWGTQY
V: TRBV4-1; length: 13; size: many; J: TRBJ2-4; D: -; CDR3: ASSQAGQGVGIQY
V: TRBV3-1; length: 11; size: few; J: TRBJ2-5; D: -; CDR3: ASSHRNQETQY
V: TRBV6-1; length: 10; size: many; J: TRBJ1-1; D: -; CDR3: ASRKPNTEAF
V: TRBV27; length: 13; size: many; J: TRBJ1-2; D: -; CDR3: ASSSPPLGTYGYT
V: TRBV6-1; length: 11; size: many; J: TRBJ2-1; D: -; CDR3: ASSGAGAWEQF
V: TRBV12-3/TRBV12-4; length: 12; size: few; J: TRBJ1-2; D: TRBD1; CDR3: ASRSTGGLHGYT
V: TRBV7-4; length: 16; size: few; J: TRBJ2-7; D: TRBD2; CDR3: ASSPGTSGSLGSYEQY
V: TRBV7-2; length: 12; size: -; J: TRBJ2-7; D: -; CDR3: ASSSLRDGYEQY
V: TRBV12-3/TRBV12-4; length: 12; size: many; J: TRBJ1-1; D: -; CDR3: ASSFEPRTTEAF
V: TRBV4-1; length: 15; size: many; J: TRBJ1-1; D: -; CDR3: ASSQGLLRRRNTEAF
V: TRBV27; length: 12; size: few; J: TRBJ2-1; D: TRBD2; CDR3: ASSLAGGGNEQF
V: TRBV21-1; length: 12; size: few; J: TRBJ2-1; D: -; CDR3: ASRAKQGRREQF
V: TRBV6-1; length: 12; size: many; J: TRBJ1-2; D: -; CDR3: ASSPPAQGNGYT
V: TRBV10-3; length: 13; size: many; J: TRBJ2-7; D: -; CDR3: AISDPDSLSYEQY
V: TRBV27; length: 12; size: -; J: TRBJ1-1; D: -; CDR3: ASSLLAGSTEAF
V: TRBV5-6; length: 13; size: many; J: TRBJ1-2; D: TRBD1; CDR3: ASSPRQGVNYGYT
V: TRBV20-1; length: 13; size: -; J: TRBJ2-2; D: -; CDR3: SARESGRDTGELF
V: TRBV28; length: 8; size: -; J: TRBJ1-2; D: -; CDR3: ASSSIGYT
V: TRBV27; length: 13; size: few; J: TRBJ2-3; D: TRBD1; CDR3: ASRSGTGSTDTQY
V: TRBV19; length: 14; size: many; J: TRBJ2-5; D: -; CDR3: ASSTLGTPNQETQY
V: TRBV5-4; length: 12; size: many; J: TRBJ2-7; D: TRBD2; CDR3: ASSLKLAGDEQY